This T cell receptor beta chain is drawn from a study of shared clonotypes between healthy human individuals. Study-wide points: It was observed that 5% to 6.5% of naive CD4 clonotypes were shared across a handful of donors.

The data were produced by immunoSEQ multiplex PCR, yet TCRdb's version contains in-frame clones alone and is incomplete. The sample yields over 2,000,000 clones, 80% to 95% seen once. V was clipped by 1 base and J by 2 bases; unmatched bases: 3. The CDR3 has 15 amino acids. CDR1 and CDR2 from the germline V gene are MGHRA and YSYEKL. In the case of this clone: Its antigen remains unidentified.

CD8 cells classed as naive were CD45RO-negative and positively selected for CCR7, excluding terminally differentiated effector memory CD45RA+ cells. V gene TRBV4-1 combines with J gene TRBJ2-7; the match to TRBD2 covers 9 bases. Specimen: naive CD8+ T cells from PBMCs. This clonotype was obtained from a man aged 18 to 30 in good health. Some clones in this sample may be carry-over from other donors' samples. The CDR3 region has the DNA TGCGCCAGCAGCCAAGGCTGGACTAGCGCCTACGAGCAGTACTTC. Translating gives CASSQGWTSAYEQYF.